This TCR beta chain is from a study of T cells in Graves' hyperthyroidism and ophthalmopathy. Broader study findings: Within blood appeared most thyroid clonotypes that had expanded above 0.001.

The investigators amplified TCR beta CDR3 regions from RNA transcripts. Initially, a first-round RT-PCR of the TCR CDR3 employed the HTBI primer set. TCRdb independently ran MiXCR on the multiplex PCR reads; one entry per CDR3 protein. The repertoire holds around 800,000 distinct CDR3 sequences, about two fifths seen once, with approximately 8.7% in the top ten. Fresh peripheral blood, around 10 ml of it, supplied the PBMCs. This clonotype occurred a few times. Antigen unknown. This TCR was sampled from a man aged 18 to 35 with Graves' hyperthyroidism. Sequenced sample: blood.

This chain's CDR3 is CSARDFLNTEAFF. Here the CDR3 DNA reads TGCAGTGCTAGAGATTTCTTGAACACTGAAGCTTTCTTT. The V gene is TRBV20-1, the J gene TRBJ1-1; D ambiguous. Germline CDR1 is DFQATT and CDR2 is SNEGSKA (reference sequence). The V gene lost 0 bases and the J gene lost 0 bases, with 5 bases spanning the gap. This CDR3 region has 13 residues.